The TCR beta chain under discussion was sequenced for a study of shared clonotypes between healthy human individuals. Trimming took 9 bases from V and 5 from J, leaving 17 bases between them. Germline-derived CDR1 and CDR2 are LNHDA and SQIVND (reference sequence). The CDR3 runs to 13 residues. DNA at 150 to 250 ng, some 31,000 T cell genomes, went into sorted-subset replicate PCRs. The assay was immunoSEQ multiplex PCR, and TCRdb's table has in-frame clones only and misses some. The profile shows 2 million to 3 million clones, over 85% of them singletons. The receptor's source is a man younger than 35 in good health. Some clones in this sample may be carry-over from other donors' samples. This chain connects TRBV19 to TRBJ2-7, with D tentatively TRBD2 (6 bases). What was sequenced was naive CD4+ T cells from PBMCs. Subset defined: CD45RA+ positively selected. CDR3 amino acids: CARVEGRVNEQYF. The CDR3 nucleotides read TGTGCCAGGGTGGAGGGGAGAGTAAACGAGCAGTACTTC.